The clone carrying this TCR beta chain was detected only once. TCRdb's table, derived via immunoSEQ multiplex PCR, lists solely in-frame clones and lacks some. The sample has over 2 million clones; approximately 95% are singletons. The data originate from a study of shared clonotypes between healthy human individuals. On the study more broadly: Each donor's CD8 memory used one plate, CD8 naive two, each CD4 subset three.

CD8 cells classed as naive were CD45RO-negative and positively selected for CCR7, excluding terminally differentiated effector memory CD45RA+ cells. The material sequenced was naive CD8+ T cells sorted from blood. The receptor was derived from a man between 18 and 29 years old in good health.

The CDR3 spells CASSFGLASQYEQYF. The DNA for the CDR3 is TGTGCCAGCAGCTTCGGACTAGCGTCCCAGTACGAGCAGTACTTC. The chain uses TRBV7-2 and TRBJ2-7, with 9 bases matching TRBD2. This CDR3 region has 15 residues. V shed 3 bases, J shed 4 bases, and the junction held 7 bases outside the gene matches. Looked up from germline, CDR1 is SGHTA and CDR2 is FQGNSA.